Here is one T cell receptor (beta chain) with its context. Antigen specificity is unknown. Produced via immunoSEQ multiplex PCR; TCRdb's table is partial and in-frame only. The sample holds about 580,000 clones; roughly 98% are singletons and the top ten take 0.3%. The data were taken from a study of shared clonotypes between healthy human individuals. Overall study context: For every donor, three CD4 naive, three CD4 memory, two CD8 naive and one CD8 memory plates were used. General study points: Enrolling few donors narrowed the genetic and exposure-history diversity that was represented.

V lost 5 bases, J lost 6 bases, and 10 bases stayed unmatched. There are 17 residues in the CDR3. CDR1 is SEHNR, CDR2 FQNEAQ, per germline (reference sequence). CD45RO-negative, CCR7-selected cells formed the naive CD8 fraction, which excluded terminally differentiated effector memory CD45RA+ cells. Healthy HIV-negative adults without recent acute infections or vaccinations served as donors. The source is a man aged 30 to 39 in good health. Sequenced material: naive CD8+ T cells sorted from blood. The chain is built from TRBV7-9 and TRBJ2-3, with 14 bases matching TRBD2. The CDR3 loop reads CASSAPTSGRAMDTQYF. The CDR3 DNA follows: TGTGCCAGCAGCGCTCCGACTAGCGGGAGGGCCATGGATACGCAGTATTTT.